A selection of T cell receptor beta chains follows, all from one sample in a study of T-cell memory formation after mild COVID-19. TCRdb redid the calling of the 5' RACE reads with MiXCR, one entry per CDR3 protein. This sample has about 450,000 distinct CDR3 sequences, with less than 25% found just once. Sequencing was done on a sample of PBMCs or a T cell subset sorted from them (not recorded which). These receptors all come from an adult woman who had mild COVID-19 (a few samples of this study predate the infection). Cell type and time point are not known. The CDR3 runs from the conserved cysteine through the conserved F or W. The order of the fields is J gene, D gene, V gene, clone size, CDR3 protein, CDR3 DNA. A D gene is named only where the DNA matches it firmly. Size is omitted from some rows. Given values are once, few, many or a class for expanded clones.

>TRBJ2-2|NA|TRBV2|few
CASSEGPGRTGELFF
TGTGCCAGCAGTGAAGGTCCAGGGAGGACCGGGGAGCTGTTTTTT
>TRBJ2-7|NA|TRBV7-2|few
CASSLGYAGSYEQYF
TGTGCCAGCAGCTTAGGTTACGCGGGGTCCTACGAGCAGTACTTC
>TRBJ2-7|TRBD1|TRBV29-1|many
CSVSTGAEQYF
TGCAGCGTTTCCACAGGGGCCGAGCAGTACTTC
>TRBJ2-2|NA|TRBV5-1|NA
CASSPLQAGELFF
TGCGCCAGCAGCCCGTTACAAGCCGGGGAGCTGTTTTTT
>TRBJ1-1|NA|TRBV15|NA
CATSRETRGTEAFF
TGTGCCACCAGCAGAGAGACTAGGGGCACTGAAGCTTTCTTT
>TRBJ2-1|NA|TRBV15|few
CATSLQGGGVYNEQFF
TGTGCCACCAGCCTTCAGGGAGGGGGGGTCTACAATGAGCAGTTCTTC
>TRBJ2-2|NA|TRBV29-1|NA
CSAGLTGELFF
TGCAGCGCTGGACTGACCGGGGAGCTGTTTTTT
>TRBJ2-3|TRBD2|TRBV2|NA
CASRTGLAVRDTQYF
TGTGCCAGCAGAACGGGACTAGCGGTACGGGATACGCAGTATTTT
>TRBJ2-5|TRBD1|TRBV3-1|NA
CASSPANRGQTQYF
TGTGCCAGCAGCCCCGCGAACAGGGGACAGACCCAGTACTTC
>TRBJ2-5|TRBD2|TRBV10-3|NA
CAISPHVAGGQETQYF
TGTGCCATCAGCCCCCACGTAGCGGGAGGACAAGAGACCCAGTACTTC
>TRBJ2-7|NA|TRBV27|NA
CASSIGLLPSEQYF
TGTGCCAGCAGTATCGGACTATTGCCCTCCGAGCAGTACTTC
>TRBJ1-2|NA|TRBV7-3|few
CASSLDGHGRGYTF
TGTGCCAGCAGCTTAGATGGGCACGGACGCGGCTACACCTTC
>TRBJ2-6|TRBD1|TRBV20-1|few
CSAETGGGANVLTF
TGCAGTGCAGAGACAGGGGGTGGGGCCAACGTCCTGACTTTC
>TRBJ2-1|NA|TRBV12-3/TRBV12-4|many
CATADGSYNEQFF
TGTGCCACCGCGGACGGGTCCTACAATGAGCAGTTCTTC
>TRBJ2-7|TRBD1|TRBV19|NA
CASTDRVGSYEQYF
TGTGCCAGCACAGACAGGGTCGGGTCCTACGAGCAGTACTTC
>TRBJ1-1|NA|TRBV5-1|few
CASSLKTAMNTEAFF
TGCGCCAGCAGCTTGAAGACAGCCATGAACACTGAAGCTTTCTTT